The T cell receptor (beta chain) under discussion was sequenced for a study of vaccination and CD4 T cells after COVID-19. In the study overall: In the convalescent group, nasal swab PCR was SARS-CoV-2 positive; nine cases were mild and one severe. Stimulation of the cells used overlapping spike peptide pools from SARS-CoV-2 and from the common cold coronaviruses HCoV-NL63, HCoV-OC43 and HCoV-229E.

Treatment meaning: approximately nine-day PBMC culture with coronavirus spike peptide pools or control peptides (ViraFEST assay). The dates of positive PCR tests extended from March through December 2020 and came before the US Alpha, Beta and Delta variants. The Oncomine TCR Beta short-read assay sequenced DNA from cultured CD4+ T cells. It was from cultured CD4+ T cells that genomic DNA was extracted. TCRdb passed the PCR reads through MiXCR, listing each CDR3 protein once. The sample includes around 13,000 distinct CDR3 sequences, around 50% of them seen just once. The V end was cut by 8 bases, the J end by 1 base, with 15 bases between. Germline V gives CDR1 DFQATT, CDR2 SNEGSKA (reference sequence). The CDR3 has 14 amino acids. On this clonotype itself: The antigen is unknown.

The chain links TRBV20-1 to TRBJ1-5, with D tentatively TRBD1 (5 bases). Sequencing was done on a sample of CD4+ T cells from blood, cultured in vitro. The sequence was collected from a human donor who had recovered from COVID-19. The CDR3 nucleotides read TGCAGTTCCAAAGGCCCAGGGAGCAATCAGCCCCAGCATTTT. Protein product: CSSKGPGSNQPQHF.